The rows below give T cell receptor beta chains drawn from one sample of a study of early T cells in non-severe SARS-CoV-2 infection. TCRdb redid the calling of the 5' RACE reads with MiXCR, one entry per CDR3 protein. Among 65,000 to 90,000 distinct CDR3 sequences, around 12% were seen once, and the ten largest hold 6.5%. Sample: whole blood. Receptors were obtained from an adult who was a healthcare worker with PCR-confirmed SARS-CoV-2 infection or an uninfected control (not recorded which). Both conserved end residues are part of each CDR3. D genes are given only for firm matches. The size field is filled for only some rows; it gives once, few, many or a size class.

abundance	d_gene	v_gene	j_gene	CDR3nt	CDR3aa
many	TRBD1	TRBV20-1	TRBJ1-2	TGCAGTGCTGCGGGTCAGGGGGCCGACCCTAGCGGTGGCTACACCTTC	CSAAGQGADPSGGYTF
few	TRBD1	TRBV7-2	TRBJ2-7	TGTGCCAGCAGCTTAAACGGGGGGACAGGGGTTGTCGAGCAGTACTTC	CASSLNGGTGVVEQYF
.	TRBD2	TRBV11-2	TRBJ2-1	TGTGCCAGCAGGTTCGGGGGGGCTCGTTACAATGAGCAGTTCTTC	CASRFGGARYNEQFF
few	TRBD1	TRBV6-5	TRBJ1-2	TGTGCCAGCAGCCCCTGGACAGGGGGCGATTATGGCTACACCTTC	CASSPWTGGDYGYTF
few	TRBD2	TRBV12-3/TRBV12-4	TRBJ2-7	TGTGCCAGCAGTTTGGGACTAGCGGGAGTTCGGTACTTC	CASSLGLAGVRYF
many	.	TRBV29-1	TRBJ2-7	TGCAGCGTTGAATCCCACGAGCAGTACTTC	CSVESHEQYF
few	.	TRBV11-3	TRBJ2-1	TGTGCCAGCAGCGGGGGTAACAATGAGCAGTTCTTC	CASSGGNNEQFF
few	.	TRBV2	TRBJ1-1	TGTGCCAGCAGGGGGGCTAACACTGAAGCTTTCTTT	CASRGANTEAFF
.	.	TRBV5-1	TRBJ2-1	TGCGCCAGCAGCGCCCGGACTTACGACAATGAGCAGTTCTTC	CASSARTYDNEQFF
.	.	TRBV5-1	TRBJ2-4	TGCGCCAGCAGCACCGGAAGGGAACTAGCCAAAAACATTCAGTACTTC	CASSTGRELAKNIQYF
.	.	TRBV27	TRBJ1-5	TGTGCCAGCAGTGCACAGGATAGCAATCAGCCCCAGCATTTT	CASSAQDSNQPQHF
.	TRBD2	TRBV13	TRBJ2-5	TGTGCCAGCAGCCCCCAACCCGGGACTAGCGGAGAAGAGACCCAGTACTTC	CASSPQPGTSGEETQYF
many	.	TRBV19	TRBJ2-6	TGTGCCAGTAGTAGGACAGCCACCTCTGGGGCCAACGTCCTGACTTTC	CASSRTATSGANVLTF
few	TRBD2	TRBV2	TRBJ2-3	TGTGCCAGCAGTGCTCCCCTAGCGGGCACAGATACGCAGTATTTT	CASSAPLAGTDTQYF
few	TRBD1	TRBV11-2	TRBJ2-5	TGTGCCAGCAGCTTAGATTACAGGGGTACGGGTAAAGAGACCCAGTACTTC	CASSLDYRGTGKETQYF
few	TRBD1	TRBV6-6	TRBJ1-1	TGTGCCAGCAGTTACATAGGGACAGGAAACACTGAAGCTTTCTTT	CASSYIGTGNTEAFF
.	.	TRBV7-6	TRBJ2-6	TGTGCCAGCAGCCGGAAGGGCGGTGGGGCCAACGTCCTGACTTTC	CASSRKGGGANVLTF
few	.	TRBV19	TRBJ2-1	TGTGCCAGTAGTATCAGTCAGGGGGGCGGTGAGCAGTTCTTC	CASSISQGGGEQFF